One sample yielded the 30 T cell receptor beta chains listed below, sequenced in a study of shared clonotypes between healthy human individuals. The table came from immunoSEQ multiplex PCR; TCRdb's copy has only in-frame clones and leaves some out. Among some 1 million clones listed, around 76% were seen once. Sample: memory CD4+ T cells sorted from blood. Subset: CD45RA-negative fraction. The origin of the receptors is a man aged 18 to 29 in good health.

This clone was counted between two and nine times. CDR3 sequence reads: CASSEQGVTGELFF. The CDR3 DNA is TGCGCCAGCAGTGAACAGGGGGTGACCGGGGAGCTGTTTTTT. The rearrangement joins TRBV10-2 to TRBJ2-2; 8 bases agree with TRBD1. The V gene's germline CDR1 is WSHSY and CDR2 SAAADI. V was clipped by 3 bases and J by 5 bases; unmatched bases: 2. The CDR3 contains 14 residues.

V gene TRBV30 combines with J gene TRBJ1-3; D is perhaps TRBD1 (6 bases). Trimming stripped 2 bases from V and 3 bases from J, with 17 bases between. This CDR3 has 16 residues. The germline gives CDR1 GTSNPN, CDR2 SVGIG (reference sequence). In DNA, the CDR3 is TGTGCCTGGAGTCTTATGGGGGCAGGGGTTGGAAACACCATATATTTT. Translation: CAWSLMGAGVGNTIYF.

To note about this clone: The sample carries other DNA sequences with the same CDR3. The gene calls are TRBV7-9 and TRBJ2-5; a possible D gene is TRBD1 (6 bases). Germline lookup yields CDR1 SEHNR and CDR2 FQNEAQ (reference sequence). The CDR3 runs to 14 residues. V was cut by 1 base and J by 1 base, with 7 bases left in between. DNA for the CDR3: TGTGCCAGCAGCTTAGGGACAGCCCAAGAGACCCAGTACTTC. Translated: CASSLGTAQETQYF.

The chain couples TRBV5-1 to TRBJ1-2; perhaps TRBD1 as D (6 bases). Trimming took 4 bases from V and 3 from J, leaving 10 bases between them. The CDR3 has 13 residues. Germline CDR1 SGHRS, CDR2 YFSETQ. Written as DNA, the CDR3 is TGCGCCAGCAGCCCCCGGACAGACTATGGCTACACCTTC. It specifies CASSPRTDYGYTF.

The chain joins TRBV5-1 to TRBJ1-1; D remains unclear. CDR3 length: 12 residues. Germline values: CDR1 SGHRS, CDR2 YFSETQ. The ends were cut back, 4 bases at V and 5 bases at J, with 9 bases in the middle. CDR3 coding DNA: TGCGCCAGCAGCCCCCTTGGTACTGAAGCTTTCTTT. Encoded protein: CASSPLGTEAFF.

This rearrangement joins TRBV5-1 to TRBJ2-2, with no clear D. V shed 0 bases and J shed 1 base, with 7 bases lying between them. The CDR3 length is 15 residues. CDR1 SGHRS and CDR2 YFSETQ come from the germline V gene. This CDR3 reads CASSLAYRNTGELFF. The CDR3 DNA follows: TGCGCCAGCAGCTTGGCCTACAGGAACACCGGGGAGCTGTTTTTT.

The V gene is TRBV7-2, the J gene TRBJ2-3; D possibly corresponds to TRBD2 (5 bases). This CDR3 comprises 16 residues. V was shortened by 1 base and J by 6 bases, with 17 bases between the two germline ends. Germline lookup yields CDR1 SGHTA and CDR2 FQGNSA. The CDR3, as DNA: TGTGCCAGCAGCTTAGTTACCGGGGTCATTTCGGATACGCAGTATTTT. As protein: CASSLVTGVISDTQYF.

A few counts support this clone. V usage is TRBV10-3 and J usage is TRBJ1-3, with D perhaps TRBD1 (6 bases). With 7 bases removed from V and 4 bases from J, the gap between germline ends came to 14 bases. There are 14 residues in the CDR3. Germline loops: CDR1 ENHRY, CDR2 SYGVKD. The CDR3, as DNA: TGTGCCATCACTGATACAGGGACGGGAAACACCATATATTTT. Translation gives CAITDTGTGNTIYF.

The V and J genes are TRBV7-2 and TRBJ2-1; D gene unclear. CDR1 and CDR2 (germline): SGHTA, FQGNSA. V was trimmed by 2 bases and J by 9 bases, leaving 8 bases between them. The CDR3 spans 12 residues. CDR3 residues: CASSLQLGEQFF. The CDR3 DNA reads as TGTGCCAGCAGCTTACAGCTGGGTGAGCAGTTCTTC.

A single count supports this clone. The chain links TRBV5-6 to TRBJ1-6; D unclear. Germline lookup yields CDR1 SGHDT and CDR2 YYEEEE. The CDR3 totals 16 residues. Trimming left V 0 bases short and J 7 bases short, with 14 bases between. CDR3 region: CASSLEGSRANSPLHF. The CDR3 region has the DNA TGTGCCAGCAGCTTGGAAGGGTCGCGGGCAAATTCACCCCTCCACTTT.

In this sample, this clone turned up a few times. The V and J genes are TRBV6-1 and TRBJ2-2, with D perhaps matching TRBD1 (6 bases). Germline V gives CDR1 MNHNS, CDR2 SASEGT. V lost 6 bases and J lost 9, with 11 bases in between. This CDR3 spans 12 amino acids. CDR3 residues: CASSLQGRELFF. CDR3 DNA: TGTGCCAGCAGCCTACAGGGAAGGGAGCTGTTTTTT.

The V and J genes are TRBV7-2 and TRBJ1-2; weak D call: TRBD1 (6 bases). The CDR3 totals 14 residues. Germline CDR1 is SGHTA and CDR2 is FQGNSA. V lost 2 bases to trimming and J lost 4 bases, with 11 bases between them. CDR3 DNA: TGTGCCAGCAGCTTATCAGGGGTCAGCTATGGCTACACCTTC. It is translated as CASSLSGVSYGYTF.

The chain has TRBV13 and TRBJ2-3; possibly TRBD2 for D (6 bases). The V and J ends lost 4 bases and 2 bases respectively, with 13 bases between them. Germline V gene data show CDR1 as PRHDT and CDR2 as FYEKMQ (reference sequence). The CDR3 totals 15 residues. CDR3 DNA: TGTGCCAGCAGCTCCCGGGGGTTGGTCACAGATACGCAGTATTTT. It is translated as CASSSRGLVTDTQYF.

This chain joins TRBV5-4 and TRBJ1-1; 7 nucleotides agree with TRBD1. The CDR3 is 15 residues long. Germline lookup yields CDR1 SGHNT and CDR2 YYREEE (reference sequence). V shed 1 base, J shed 11 bases, and the junction held 14 bases outside the gene matches. The CDR3: CASSLNSGQSVGAFF. CDR3 nucleotide sequence: TGTGCCAGCAGCTTGAATTCGGGACAGTCGGTAGGGGCTTTCTTT.

This chain uses TRBV5-1 with TRBJ2-3; 9 bases align to TRBD2. This CDR3 region has 16 residues. Germline lookup yields CDR1 SGHRS and CDR2 YFSETQ. J gave up 2 bases and V 1 base, and 5 bases lay outside the gene matches. Here the CDR3 reads CASSLTSGSPTDTQYF. The DNA for the CDR3 is TGCGCCAGCAGCTTGACTAGCGGGTCCCCCACAGATACGCAGTATTTT.

A single count supports this clone. The rearrangement joins TRBV19 to TRBJ2-1, with D tentatively TRBD1 (5 bases). The CDR3 totals 15 residues. V lost 7 bases, J lost 4 bases, and 17 bases lay in between. Germline lookup yields CDR1 LNHDA and CDR2 SQIVND (reference sequence). CDR3 sequence (DNA): TGTGCCAGTACTCAGGGATTTCTGGTTTACAATGAGCAGTTCTTC. Translating it yields CASTQGFLVYNEQFF.

The rearrangement joins TRBV23-1 to TRBJ2-7, with TRBD1 matching 7 bases. TRBV23-1 is placed among ORFs of uncertain function. This CDR3 has 17 amino acids. Unmatched junction bases numbered 14, after V lost 4 bases and J lost 2 bases. CDR3 coding DNA: TGCGCCAGCAGTCGCTTCAATCCGAGACAGGGCCCCTACGAGCAGTACTTC. Protein: CASSRFNPRQGPYEQYF.

CDR3 in DNA: TGTGCCTGGAGCCGCGGGGTCGGGGAGCTGTTTTTT. This gives the protein CAWSRGVGELFF. The chain joins TRBV30 to TRBJ2-2; D might be TRBD2 (6 bases). Germline CDR1 reads GTSNPN; CDR2 reads SVGIG (reference sequence). The CDR3 runs to 12 residues. Deletions cut 3 bases from V and 7 bases from J, with 9 bases between.

This chain joins TRBV6-6 and TRBJ1-5; 8 nucleotides line up with TRBD1. The V segment lost 4 bases and the J segment 5 bases; nucleotides outside the gene matches: 4. Germline CDR1 is MNHNY and CDR2 is SVGAGI (reference sequence). The CDR3 consists of 14 residues. The CDR3 sequence is CASSWDRFYQPQHF. Written as DNA, the CDR3 is TGTGCCAGCAGTTGGGACAGGTTTTATCAGCCCCAGCATTTT.

The genes are TRBV4-1 and TRBJ1-2; D may be TRBD1 (5 bases). The CDR3 has 17 amino acids. The V and J ends lost 4 bases and 4 bases respectively, with 22 bases between them. Germline lookup yields CDR1 MGHRA and CDR2 YSYEKL. The CDR3 sequence is CASSRTASGRVFYGYTF. The CDR3, as DNA: TGCGCCAGCAGCCGTACAGCTTCGGGACGGGTATTCTATGGCTACACCTTC.

The chain uses TRBV7-9 and TRBJ2-7, with D uncertain. Germline CDR1 and CDR2: SEHNR and FQNEAQ (reference sequence). Trimming removed 0 bases from V and 5 bases from J, with 2 bases in between. The CDR3 covers 11 residues. CDR3 in DNA: TGTGCCAGCAGCTTAGCGGACGAGCAGTACTTC. Protein: CASSLADEQYF.

The chain employs TRBV5-1 and TRBJ2-1; either TRBD1 or TRBD2 may fit D (5 bases each). This CDR3 is 13 amino acids long. The V and J ends lost 3 bases and 8 bases respectively, with 12 bases between them. Germline CDR1 is SGHRS and CDR2 is YFSETQ. The CDR3 loop reads CASSWNGGHEQFF. CDR3 in DNA: TGCGCCAGCAGCTGGAATGGGGGACATGAGCAGTTCTTC.

The chain joins TRBV18 to TRBJ1-1, with D hard to call. Trimming shortened V by 1 base and J by 11 bases, and 14 bases separated the two germline ends. The CDR3 runs to 13 residues. The germline V gene encodes CDR1 KGHSH and CDR2 LQKENI. Here the CDR3 reads CASSPLVNPGAFF. The CDR3 coding sequence is TGTGCCAGCTCACCACTCGTAAATCCGGGGGCTTTCTTT.

With respect to this clone: The sample carries other DNA sequences with the same CDR3. V and J are TRBV2 and TRBJ2-5, with D possibly TRBD1 on 5 matching bases. V gave up 6 bases and J gave up 2 bases, with 13 bases separating them. The CDR3 spans 14 residues. In germline, CDR1 is SNHLY, CDR2 FYNNEI. The DNA of the CDR3 is TGTGCCAGCAGGGATTCGACAGTACAAGAGACCCAGTACTTC. As protein: CASRDSTVQETQYF.

As concerns this clone: At the DNA level, this CDR3 is encoded by other sequences in the same sample as well. V is TRBV7-9 and J is TRBJ2-5; D is perhaps TRBD1 (6 bases). V was shortened by 1 base and J by 5 bases, with 11 bases between the two germline ends. The CDR3 spans 14 residues. Germline CDR1 is SEHNR and CDR2 is FQNEAQ (reference sequence). The CDR3 here is CASSLGAGEETQYF. Here the CDR3 DNA reads TGTGCCAGCAGCTTAGGTGCAGGGGAGGAGACCCAGTACTTC.

This clone was seen many times. The gene calls are TRBV2 and TRBJ2-1; D ambiguous. V was clipped by 8 bases and J by 3 bases, with 8 bases between them. The CDR3 loop spans 12 amino acids. Germline V CDR1 and CDR2: SNHLY, FYNNEI. The CDR3 loop reads CASGVIYNEQFF. The CDR3 DNA reads as TGTGCCAGCGGTGTTATCTACAATGAGCAGTTCTTC.

The V gene is TRBV10-2, the J gene TRBJ2-1, with TRBD2 identical over 7 bases. This CDR3 is built from 14 residues. The germline V gene has CDR1 WSHSY and CDR2 SAAADI. The ends lost 3 bases at V and 10 bases at J; junction bases unmatched: 9. The CDR3: CASSDHLPSGEQFF. DNA for the CDR3: TGCGCCAGCAGTGACCACCTCCCTAGCGGAGAGCAGTTCTTC.

The table lists this clone with a few counts. V is TRBV29-1 and J is TRBJ2-3; 8 bases agree with TRBD2. The germline gives CDR1 SQVTM, CDR2 ANQGSEA. The CDR3 consists of 15 residues. V shed 5 bases, J shed 0 bases, and the junction held 7 bases outside the gene matches. In DNA, the CDR3 is TGCAGCGTTCCGGGGGGGCCCACTAGCACAGATACGCAGTATTTT. It encodes CSVPGGPTSTDTQYF.

This clone was observed at least ten times. The chain is built from TRBV6-9 and TRBJ1-4, with D unresolved. Trimming pared 8 bases from V and 8 bases from J, leaving 18 bases between. This CDR3 has 14 residues. Per germline, CDR1 MNHGY and CDR2 SVAAGI. CDR3 coding DNA: TGTGCCAGCTTTAAGCGCGGTAGTCGGGAAAAACTGTTTTTT. Protein: CASFKRGSREKLFF.

This clone was counted between two and nine times. The J gene is TRBJ2-2, the V gene TRBV19; D remains unclear. Deletions cut 0 bases from V and 3 bases from J, with 2 bases between. This CDR3 comprises 13 residues. In germline, CDR1 is LNHDA, CDR2 SQIVND (reference sequence). CDR3 in amino acids: CASSIDYTGELFF. CDR3 coding DNA: TGTGCCAGTAGTATAGACTACACCGGGGAGCTGTTTTTT.